The 24 T cell receptor beta chains below all came from one sample that was sequenced in a study of blood T cell repertoires in COVID-19. TCRdb's table, derived via immunoSEQ multiplex PCR, lists solely in-frame clones and lacks some. In the table there are over 250,000 clones, about 85% of which are singletons. Sample: peripheral blood. The receptor source for this set is a human donor in a cohort sampled during active COVID-19.

The CDR3 region has the DNA TGTGCCAGTAGTCCGAGGCAGGGATCTTCTGGTGAAGCTTTCTTT. The encoded protein is CASSPRQGSSGEAFF. The rearrangement uses TRBV19 and TRBJ1-1, with D possibly TRBD1 on 5 matching bases. Per germline, CDR1 LNHDA and CDR2 SQIVND (reference sequence). The CDR3 has 15 residues. Trimming pared 5 bases from V and 7 bases from J, leaving 20 bases between.

The chain couples TRBV11-3 to TRBJ2-1; 15 nucleotides line up with TRBD2. V shed 1 base, J shed 10 bases, and the junction held 5 bases outside the gene matches. Germline CDR1 reads SGHNT; CDR2 reads YENEEA. The CDR3 consists of 16 residues. CDR3: CASSLGGGLAGGEQFF. The CDR3 bases are TGTGCCAGCAGCTTAGGAGGGGGACTAGCGGGAGGCGAGCAGTTCTTC.

The chain employs TRBV18 and TRBJ2-7; D possibly corresponds to TRBD2 (6 bases). V gave up 4 bases and J gave up 2 bases, with 9 bases separating them. This CDR3 is 13 amino acids long. Germline V gene sequence: CDR1 KGHSH, CDR2 LQKENI. The CDR3 nucleotides are TGTGCCAGCTCACGAGCGGGCCCCTACGAGCAGTACTTC. Its protein product is CASSRAGPYEQYF.

The V and J genes are TRBV9 and TRBJ2-5, with 9 bases aligning to TRBD1. The V and J ends lost 2 bases and 2 bases, in that order; junction bases with no gene match: 7. The length of the CDR3 is 16 residues. Germline V gene lookup returns CDR1 SGDLS and CDR2 YYNGEE. Written as DNA, the CDR3 is TGTGCCAGCAGCGTTGGGACAGGGAGCGTTCAAGAGACCCAGTACTTC. Protein sequence: CASSVGTGSVQETQYF.

Ten or more counts support this clone. This sequence joins TRBV3-1 (or the pseudogene TRBV3-2) and TRBJ1-2, with D tentatively TRBD1 (6 bases). Germline CDR1 and CDR2: LGHDT and YNNKEL (reference sequence). Trimming removed 6 bases at V and 2 bases at J, with 16 bases between. The CDR3 is 15 amino acids. CDR3 bases: TGTGCCAGCAGTCCTCCAGGGGCTCCGAACTATGGCTACACCTTC. Protein: CASSPPGAPNYGYTF.

This clone was counted once. The chain employs TRBV18 and TRBJ2-5; D is possibly TRBD2 (7 bases). CDR1 KGHSH and CDR2 LQKENI come from the germline V gene. Trimming stripped 3 bases from V and 3 bases from J, with 29 bases between. The length of the CDR3 is 20 residues. The CDR3 here is CASSPLGLGVRGGGKETQYF. CDR3 sequence (DNA): TGTGCCAGCTCACCTCTCGGACTAGGCGTCAGGGGTGGCGGGAAAGAGACCCAGTACTTC. Based on the CDR3 plus reference TRBV18 and TRBJ2-5, the full variable domain is NAGVMQNPRHLVRRRGQEARLRCSPMKGHSHVYWYRQLPEEGLKFMVYLQKENIIDESGMPKERFSAEFPKEGPSILRIQQVVRGDSAAYFCASSPLGLGVRGGGKETQYFGPGTRLLVL.

This clone has just a few counts. The chain links TRBV30 to TRBJ1-6, with D hard to call. The germline gives CDR1 GTSNPN, CDR2 SVGIG (reference sequence). CDR3 length: 13 residues. Trimming removed 4 bases at V and 4 bases at J, with 8 bases between. Here the CDR3 reads CAWTNRYNSPLHF. For the CDR3, the DNA is TGTGCCTGGACGAACAGATATAATTCACCCCTCCACTTT.

The chain carries TRBV2 and TRBJ2-7, with TRBD2 as a possible D gene (5 bases). The CDR3 runs 15 residues. The germline V gene has CDR1 SNHLY and CDR2 FYNNEI. Trimming stripped 2 bases from V and 0 bases from J, with 11 bases between. The CDR3, as DNA: TGTGCCAGCAGTGAAATTTCCGGGGTCTCCTACGAGCAGTACTTC. Translating it yields CASSEISGVSYEQYF.

V gene TRBV19 combines with J gene TRBJ2-7, with 8 bases aligning to TRBD1. Germline V CDR1 and CDR2: LNHDA, SQIVND (reference sequence). V lost 7 bases to trimming and J lost 2 bases; unmatched junction nucleotides: 7. This CDR3 comprises 14 residues. CDR3 DNA sequence: TGTGCCAGTAAAGACGGGACAGGTCCCTACGAGCAGTACTTC. Its translation is CASKDGTGPYEQYF.

This chain uses TRBV3-1 (or the pseudogene TRBV3-2) with TRBJ2-1; 9 bases are shared with TRBD2. The CDR3 has 15 amino acids. Germline CDR1 LGHDT, CDR2 YNNKEL (reference sequence). Trimming took 3 bases from V and 7 from J; bases not matched to a gene: 7. CDR3 DNA sequence: TGTGCCAGCAGCCACCGGATGCTAGCGGGAAATGAGCAGTTCTTC. It encodes CASSHRMLAGNEQFF.

The chain recombines TRBV28 with TRBJ2-7, with a tentative D call TRBD1 (6 bases). V shed 6 bases and J shed 2 bases, with 8 bases lying between them. The CDR3 runs to 12 residues. CDR1 is MDHEN, CDR2 SYDVKM, per germline. CDR3 sequence (DNA): TGTGCCAGCAGAACAGGGACCTACGAGCAGTACTTC. Its translation: CASRTGTYEQYF.

The chain joins TRBV10-3 to TRBJ1-1, with D maybe TRBD1 (6 bases). CDR3 size: 14 residues. Germline V gene sequence: CDR1 ENHRY, CDR2 SYGVKD. Trimming took 5 bases from V and 2 from J, leaving 12 bases between them. The CDR3 nucleotides read TGTGCCATCAGTAAGACAGGAGGCAACACTGAAGCTTTCTTT. As protein: CAISKTGGNTEAFF.

This sequence joins TRBV18 and TRBJ1-2; D is unresolved. This CDR3 spans 15 amino acids. V lost 2 bases and J 1 base, leaving 11 bases between the germline ends. Germline CDR1 reads KGHSH; CDR2 reads LQKENI. CDR3 DNA: TGTGCCAGCTCACCAAATACATTCGTTAACTATGGCTACACCTTC. It codes for CASSPNTFVNYGYTF.

V and J are TRBV29-1 and TRBJ1-2; D call uncertain. The CDR3 runs 12 residues. Germline CDR1 and CDR2: SQVTM and ANQGSEA. The V end lost 5 bases, the J end lost 3 bases, and 10 bases lay between the germline ends. The CDR3 region has the DNA TGCAGCGTTCGCGTCGCCGACTATGGCTACACCTTC. It yields the protein CSVRVADYGYTF.

The chain recombines TRBV7-3 with TRBJ1-3, with D tentatively TRBD1 (5 bases). Per germline, CDR1 SGHTA and CDR2 FQGTGA. CDR3 size: 16 residues. V lost 1 base to trimming and J lost 0 bases, with 10 bases between them. In nucleotides, the CDR3 is TGTGCCAGCAGCTTAAATGCGGGGGGCTCTGGAAACACCATATATTTT. Translation gives CASSLNAGGSGNTIYF.

V is TRBV14 and J is TRBJ1-2; no reliable D call. V dropped 7 bases and J dropped 7 bases, with 22 bases sitting between them. CDR1 SGHDN and CDR2 FVKESK come from the germline V gene. The CDR3 sequence is 15 residues long. The CDR3 nucleotides are TGTGCCAGCAACCCCATAAGCGGACTGCCAAGTGGCTACACCTTC. Translated, it gives CASNPISGLPSGYTF. The entire variable domain, with the rest obtained from reference TRBV14 and TRBJ1-2, is as follows: EAGVTQFPSHSVIEKGQTVTLRCDPISGHDNLYWYRRVMGKEIKFLLHFVKESKQDESGMPNNRFLAERTGGTYSTLKVQPAELEDSGVYFCASNPISGLPSGYTFGSGTRLTVV.

This clone has a handful of counts. The V call is TRBV7-9, the J call TRBJ1-1, with 8 bases matching TRBD1. V gave up 5 bases and J gave up 5 bases; unmatched junction bases: 7. The V gene's germline CDR1 is SEHNR and CDR2 FQNEAQ (reference sequence). The CDR3 runs to 14 residues. The CDR3 reads CASSPRGRVTEAFF. CDR3 DNA: TGTGCCAGCAGCCCCAGGGGGCGCGTGACTGAAGCTTTCTTT. Variable domain in full (rest from reference TRBV7-9 and TRBJ1-1): DTGVSQNPRHKITKRGQNVTFRCDPISEHNRLYWYRQTLGQGPEFLTYFQNEAQLEKSRLLSDRFSAERPKGSFSTLEIQRTEQGDSAMYLCASSPRGRVTEAFFGQGTRLTVV.

This chain connects TRBV27 to TRBJ2-1; D possibly corresponds to TRBD1 (5 bases). The CDR3 is made up of 14 amino acids. CDR1 is MNHEY and CDR2 is SMNVEV in the germline V gene (reference sequence). The V and J ends lost 3 bases and 6 bases respectively, with 12 bases between them. The CDR3 DNA follows: TGTGCCAGCAGTTTCCCAGGGCTTTTCAATGAGCAGTTCTTC. Its protein product is CASSFPGLFNEQFF.

This clone was detected only once. The chain links TRBV30 to TRBJ1-4; 7 nucleotides align to TRBD1. Per germline, CDR1 GTSNPN and CDR2 SVGIG (reference sequence). V trimming: 2 bases; J trimming: 8 bases; junction bases outside the gene matches: 29. The length of the CDR3 is 21 residues. The CDR3 nucleotides are TGTGCCTGGAGTTCCTTAGACCCCAACAGACAGGGATTGGCCCATCGCGAAAAACTGTTTTTT. Translating gives CAWSSLDPNRQGLAHREKLFF.

The J gene is TRBJ2-3, the V gene TRBV3-1 (or the pseudogene TRBV3-2); tentatively, D is TRBD2 (7 bases). Trimming left V 4 bases short and J 2 bases short, with 16 bases between. The CDR3 sequence is 16 residues long. The germline V gene has CDR1 LGHDT and CDR2 YNNKEL (reference sequence). CDR3 sequence: CASSPGGAPTTDTQYF. CDR3 in DNA: TGTGCCAGCAGCCCGGGGGGCGCTCCTACCACAGATACGCAGTATTTT.

This chain uses TRBV2 with TRBJ2-5; the D gene is possibly TRBD1 (5 bases). Germline CDR1 reads SNHLY; CDR2 reads FYNNEI. This CDR3 spans 14 amino acids. V lost 6 bases, J lost 0 bases, and 11 bases lay in between. The CDR3 bases are TGTGCCAGCAGGGACACCCCGGACCAAGAGACCCAGTACTTC. Its protein is CASRDTPDQETQYF.

V and J are TRBV7-2 and TRBJ2-5; D unclear. This CDR3 spans 13 amino acids. CDR1 SGHTA and CDR2 FQGNSA come from the germline V gene. The V end was cut by 1 base, the J end by 3 bases, with 6 bases between. The CDR3 reads CASSLERKETQYF. In DNA, the CDR3 is TGTGCCAGCAGCTTAGAGAGGAAAGAGACCCAGTACTTC. Variable domain in full (rest from reference TRBV7-2 and TRBJ2-5): GAGVSQSPSNKVTEKGKDVELRCDPISGHTALYWYRQSLGQGLEFLIYFQGNSAPDKSGLPSDRFSAERTGGSVSTLTIQRTQQEDSAVYLCASSLERKETQYFGPGTRLLVL.

The chain recombines TRBV3-1 (or the pseudogene TRBV3-2) with TRBJ2-7, with D possibly TRBD2 on 6 matching bases. V dropped 4 bases and J dropped 7 bases, with 11 bases sitting between them. CDR1 and CDR2 from the germline V gene are LGHDT and YNNKEL (reference sequence). CDR3 size: 12 residues. The CDR3 is CASSLAGFEQYF. The DNA of the CDR3 is TGTGCCAGCAGCCTCGCGGGGTTTGAGCAGTACTTC.

This clone has just one count. The genes are TRBV7-2 and TRBJ2-7, with D maybe TRBD1 (5 bases). In germline, CDR1 is SGHTA, CDR2 FQGNSA. The CDR3 runs to 15 residues. Trimming took off 5 bases at V and 0 bases at J, with 14 bases between the two ends. Written as DNA, the CDR3 is TGTGCCAGCAGCCCCAGGGTTGTAAGCTCCTACGAGCAGTACTTC. Its protein is CASSPRVVSSYEQYF.